The T cell receptor (beta chain) described here comes from a study of blood T cell repertoires in COVID-19. On the study more broadly: Nucleic acid was either cDNA or gDNA, and it came from T cells, B-cell-depleted T cells, or PBMCs.

Produced via immunoSEQ multiplex PCR; TCRdb's table is partial and in-frame only. The table lists tens of thousands of clones, 85% to 90% of them singletons. CDR1 is LNHDA and CDR2 is SQIVND in the germline V gene (reference sequence). The CDR3 is 14 residues long. V lost 4 bases and J 4 bases, leaving 13 bases between the germline ends. As for this clone: Within the sample, other DNA sequences also encode this same CDR3.

Sequenced: peripheral blood. The chain joins TRBV19 to TRBJ1-1; a possible D gene is TRBD1 (6 bases). This receptor was obtained from a human donor in a cohort sampled during active COVID-19. CDR3 protein: CASSTRDTLTEAFF. CDR3 bases: TGTGCCAGTAGTACCCGGGACACCCTCACTGAAGCTTTCTTT.